The sequence of this T cell receptor beta chain was determined in a study of spatial heterogeneity in lung cancer. Turning to the study itself: The donors, approximately 66 patients with untreated early-stage non-small cell lung cancer, provided the samples. The average count in raw reads for each unique TCR and UMI combination exceeded nine appearances. Those follow-up PBMC samples that were available underwent sequencing, at a median interval of roughly 22 months following resection.

Every individual TCR cDNA molecule carried its own unique molecular identifier, which allowed correction of PCR and sequencing errors. TCRdb redid the calling of the 5' RACE reads with MiXCR, one entry per CDR3 protein. Of under 150,000 distinct CDR3 sequences listed, more than 10% are singletons. Documented time point: blood at routine non-recurrence follow-up after resection. Unsorted tumor, nontumor lung tissue or cryopreserved PBMC supplied the whole RNA. Germline V gene sequence: CDR1 GTSNPN, CDR2 SVGIG (reference sequence). The CDR3 spans 12 residues. The V gene lost 2 bases and the J gene lost 6 bases, with 11 bases spanning the gap.

The sequencing here drew on PBMCs, taken at follow-up. The receptor comes from a male donor with early-stage non-small cell lung cancer. The J gene is TRBJ2-7, the V gene TRBV30; D is unresolved. CDR3 sequence: CAWSMTRGEQYF. In DNA form, the CDR3 reads TGTGCCTGGAGTATGACACGAGGCGAGCAGTACTTC. The whole variable domain, filled in from reference TRBV30 and TRBJ2-7, reads SQTIHQWPATLVQPVGSPLSLECTVEGTSNPNLYWYRQAAGRGLQLLFYSVGIGQISSEVPQNLSASRPQDRQFILSSKKLLLSDSGFYLCAWSMTRGEQYFGPGTRLTVT.